The clone carrying this TCR beta chain was detected only a few times. Via MiXCR, TCRdb re-called the RT-PCR reads, giving one row per CDR3 protein. The data contain about 700,000 distinct CDR3 sequences, 13% to 15% of them singletons. V was clipped by 5 bases and J by 4 bases; unmatched bases: 6. This CDR3 contains 15 residues. Germline V gene lookup returns CDR1 MNHEY and CDR2 SVGAGI. Material for sequencing was memory CD4+ T cells from blood. The chain links TRBV6-5 to TRBJ1-1; TRBD1 agrees at 11 bases. The source of this sequence is a female donor in good health, serving as a healthy control. The CDR3 coding sequence is TGTGCCAGCAGTCAAACCGGGACAGGGGGCACTGAAGCTTTCTTT. It is translated as CASSQTGTGGTEAFF.